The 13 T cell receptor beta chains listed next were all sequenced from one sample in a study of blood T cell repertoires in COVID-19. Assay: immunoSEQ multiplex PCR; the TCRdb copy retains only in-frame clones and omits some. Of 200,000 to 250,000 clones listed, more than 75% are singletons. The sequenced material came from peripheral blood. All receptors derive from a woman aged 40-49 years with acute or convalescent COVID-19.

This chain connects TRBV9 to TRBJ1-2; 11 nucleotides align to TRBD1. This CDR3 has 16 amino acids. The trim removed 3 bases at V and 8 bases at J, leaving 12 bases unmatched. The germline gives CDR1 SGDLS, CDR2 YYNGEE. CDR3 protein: CASSASRDRGAYGYTF. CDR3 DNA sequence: TGTGCCAGCAGCGCGTCCCGGGACAGGGGGGCGTACGGCTACACCTTC.

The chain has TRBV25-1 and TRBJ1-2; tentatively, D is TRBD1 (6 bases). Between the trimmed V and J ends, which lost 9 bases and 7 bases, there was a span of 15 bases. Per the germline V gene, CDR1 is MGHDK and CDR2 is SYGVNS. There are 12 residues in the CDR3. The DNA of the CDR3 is TGTGCCAGTGGGCAGGGGCTTTTTGGCTACACCTTC. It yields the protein CASGQGLFGYTF.

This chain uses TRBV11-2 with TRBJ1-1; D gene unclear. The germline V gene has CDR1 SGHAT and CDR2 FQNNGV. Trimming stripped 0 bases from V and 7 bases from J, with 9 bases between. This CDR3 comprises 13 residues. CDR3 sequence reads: CASSLEVELEAFF. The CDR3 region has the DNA TGTGCCAGCAGCTTAGAGGTGGAGCTTGAAGCTTTCTTT.

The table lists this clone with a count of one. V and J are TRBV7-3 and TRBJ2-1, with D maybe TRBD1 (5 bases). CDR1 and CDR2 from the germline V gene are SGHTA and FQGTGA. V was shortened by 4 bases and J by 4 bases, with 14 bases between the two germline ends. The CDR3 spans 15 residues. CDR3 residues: CASSSPPTVYNEQFF. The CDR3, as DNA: TGTGCCAGCAGCTCCCCCCCGACAGTTTACAATGAGCAGTTCTTC.

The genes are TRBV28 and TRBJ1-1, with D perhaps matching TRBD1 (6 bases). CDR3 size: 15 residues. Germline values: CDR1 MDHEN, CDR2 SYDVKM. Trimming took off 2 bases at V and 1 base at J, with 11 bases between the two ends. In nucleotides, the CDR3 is TGTGCCAGCAGTTTAGACAGGCTTGCGAACACTGAAGCTTTCTTT. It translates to CASSLDRLANTEAFF.

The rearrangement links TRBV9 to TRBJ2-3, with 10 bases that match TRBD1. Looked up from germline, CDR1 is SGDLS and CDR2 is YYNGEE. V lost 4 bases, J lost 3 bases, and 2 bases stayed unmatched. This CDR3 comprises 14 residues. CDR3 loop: CASSTDRGTDTQYF. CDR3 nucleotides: TGTGCCAGCAGCACGGACAGGGGGACAGATACGCAGTATTTT.

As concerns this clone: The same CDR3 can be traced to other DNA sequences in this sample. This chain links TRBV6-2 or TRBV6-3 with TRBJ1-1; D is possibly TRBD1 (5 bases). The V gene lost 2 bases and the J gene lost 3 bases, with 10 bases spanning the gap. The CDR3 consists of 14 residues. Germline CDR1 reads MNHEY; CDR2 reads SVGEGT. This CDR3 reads CASSYRGPDTEAFF. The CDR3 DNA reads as TGTGCCAGCAGTTACAGGGGCCCCGACACTGAAGCTTTCTTT.

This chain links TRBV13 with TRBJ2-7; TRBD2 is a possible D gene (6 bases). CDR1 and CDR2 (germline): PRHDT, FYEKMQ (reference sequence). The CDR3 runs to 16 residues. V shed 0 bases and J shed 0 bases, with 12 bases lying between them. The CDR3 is CASSLGRGRLSYEQYF. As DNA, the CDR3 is TGTGCCAGCAGCTTAGGTAGAGGGAGGCTCTCCTACGAGCAGTACTTC.

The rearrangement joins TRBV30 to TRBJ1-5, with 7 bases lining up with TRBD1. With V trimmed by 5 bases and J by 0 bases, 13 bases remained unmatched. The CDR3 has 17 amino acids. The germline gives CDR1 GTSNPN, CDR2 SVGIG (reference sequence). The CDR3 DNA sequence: TGTGCCTGGGGCCGGGACAGAAGCTTTTATAGCAATCAGCCCCAGCATTTT. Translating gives CAWGRDRSFYSNQPQHF.

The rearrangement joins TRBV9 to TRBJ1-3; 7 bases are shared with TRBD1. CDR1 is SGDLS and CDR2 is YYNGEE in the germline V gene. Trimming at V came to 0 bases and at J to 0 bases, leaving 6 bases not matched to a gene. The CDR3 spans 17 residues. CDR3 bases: TGTGCCAGCAGCGTAGCTTGGGGGGACAGCTCTGGAAACACCATATATTTT. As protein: CASSVAWGDSSGNTIYF.

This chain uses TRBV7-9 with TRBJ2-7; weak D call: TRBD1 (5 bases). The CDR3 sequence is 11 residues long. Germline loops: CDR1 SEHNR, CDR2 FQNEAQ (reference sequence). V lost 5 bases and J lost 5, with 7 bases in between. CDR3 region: CASSPTDEQYF. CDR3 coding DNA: TGTGCCAGCAGCCCGACAGACGAGCAGTACTTC.

In DNA, the CDR3 is TGTGCCAGCAGCCTCGTTGCCCGATCACAGGGGGCGAGTGGCTACACCTTC. The encoded protein is CASSLVARSQGASGYTF. This chain joins TRBV3-1 (or the pseudogene TRBV3-2) and TRBJ1-2, with 9 bases identical to TRBD1. The germline V gene has CDR1 LGHDT and CDR2 YNNKEL (reference sequence). The CDR3 has 17 amino acids. V shed 4 bases and J 7 bases; nucleotides not matched to a gene: 16.

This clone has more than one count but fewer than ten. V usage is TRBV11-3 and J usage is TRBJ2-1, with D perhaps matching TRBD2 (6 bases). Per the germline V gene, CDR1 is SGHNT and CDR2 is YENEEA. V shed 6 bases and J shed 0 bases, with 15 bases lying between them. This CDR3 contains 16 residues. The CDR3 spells CASSLSGTGSYNEQFF. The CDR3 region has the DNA TGTGCCAGCAGTCTTAGCGGCACGGGCTCCTACAATGAGCAGTTCTTC.